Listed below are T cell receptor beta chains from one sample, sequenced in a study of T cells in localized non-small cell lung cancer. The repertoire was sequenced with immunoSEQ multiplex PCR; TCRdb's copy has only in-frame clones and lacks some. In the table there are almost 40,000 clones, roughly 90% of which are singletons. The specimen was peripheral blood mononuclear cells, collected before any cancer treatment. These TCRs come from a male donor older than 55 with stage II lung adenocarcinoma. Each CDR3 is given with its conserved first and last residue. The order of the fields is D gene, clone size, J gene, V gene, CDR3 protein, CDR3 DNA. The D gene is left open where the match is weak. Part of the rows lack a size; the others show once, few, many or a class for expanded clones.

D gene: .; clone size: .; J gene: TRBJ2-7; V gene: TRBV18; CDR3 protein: CASSPYLGYEQYF; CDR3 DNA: TGTGCCAGCTCGCCATATCTTGGCTACGAGCAGTACTTC
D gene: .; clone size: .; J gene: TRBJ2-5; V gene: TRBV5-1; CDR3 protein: CASSLETGLGGETQYF; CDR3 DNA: TGCGCCAGCAGCTTGGAGACAGGGCTAGGGGGGGAGACCCAGTACTTC
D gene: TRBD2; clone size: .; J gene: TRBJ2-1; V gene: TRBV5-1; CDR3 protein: CASSLEAGGRNEQFF; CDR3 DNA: TGCGCCAGCAGCTTGGAAGCGGGAGGGCGGAATGAGCAGTTCTTC
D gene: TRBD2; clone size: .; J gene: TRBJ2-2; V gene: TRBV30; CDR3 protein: CAWSGRAAGELFF; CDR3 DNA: TGTGCCTGGAGCGGGAGGGCTGCCGGGGAGCTGTTTTTT
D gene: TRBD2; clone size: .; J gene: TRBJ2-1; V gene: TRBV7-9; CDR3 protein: CASSLGTSGRDEQFF; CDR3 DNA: TGTGCCAGCAGCTTAGGGACTAGCGGGAGGGACGAGCAGTTCTTC
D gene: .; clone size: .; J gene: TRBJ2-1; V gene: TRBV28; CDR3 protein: CASSGLTTSGANEQFF; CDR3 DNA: TGTGCCAGCAGCGGCCTAACTACCTCAGGAGCCAATGAGCAGTTCTTC
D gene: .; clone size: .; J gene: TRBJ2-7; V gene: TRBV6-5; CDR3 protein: CASRLQRDHTYEQYF; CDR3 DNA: TGTGCCAGCAGACTCCAACGGGACCACACCTACGAGCAGTACTTC
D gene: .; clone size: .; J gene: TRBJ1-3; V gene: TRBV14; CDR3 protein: CASSLSGNTIYF; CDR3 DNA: TGTGCCAGCAGCCTCTCTGGAAACACCATATATTTT
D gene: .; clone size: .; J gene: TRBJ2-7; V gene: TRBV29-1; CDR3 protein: CSVALSSYEQYF; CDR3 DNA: TGCAGCGTTGCGCTGAGCTCCTACGAGCAGTACTTC
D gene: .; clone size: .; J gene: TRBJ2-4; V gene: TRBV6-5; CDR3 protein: CASSYGLAKNIQYF; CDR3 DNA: TGTGCCAGCAGTTACGGTCTAGCCAAAAACATTCAGTACTTC
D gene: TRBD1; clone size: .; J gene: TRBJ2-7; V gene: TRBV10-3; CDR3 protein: CAISESGGHEQYF; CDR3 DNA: TGTGCCATCAGTGAGTCAGGGGGCCACGAGCAGTACTTC
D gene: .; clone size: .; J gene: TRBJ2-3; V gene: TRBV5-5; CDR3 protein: CASSSRPNDDTQYF; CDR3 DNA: TGTGCCAGCAGCTCTCGACCAAATGATGATACGCAGTATTTT
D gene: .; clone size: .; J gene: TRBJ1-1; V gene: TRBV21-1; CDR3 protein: CASNYLGEAFF; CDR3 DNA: TGTGCCAGCAACTATCTCGGGGAAGCTTTCTTT
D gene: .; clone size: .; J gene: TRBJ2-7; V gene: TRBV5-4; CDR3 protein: CASRTDSQQSYEQYF; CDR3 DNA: TGTGCCAGCAGGACGGACTCCCAACAATCCTACGAGCAGTACTTC
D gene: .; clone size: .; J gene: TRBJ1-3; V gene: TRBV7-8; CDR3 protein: CASSLVQGSSSGNTIYF; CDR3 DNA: TGTGCCAGCAGCTTAGTCCAGGGCAGTTCATCTGGAAACACCATATATTTT
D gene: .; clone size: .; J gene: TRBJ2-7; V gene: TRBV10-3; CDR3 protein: CAISDGAYEQYF; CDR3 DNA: TGTGCCATCAGCGACGGCGCCTACGAGCAGTACTTC
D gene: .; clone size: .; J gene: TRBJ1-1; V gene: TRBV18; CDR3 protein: CASSLGGAENTEAFF; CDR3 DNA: TGTGCCAGCTCACTGGGGGGCGCGGAGAACACTGAAGCTTTCTTT
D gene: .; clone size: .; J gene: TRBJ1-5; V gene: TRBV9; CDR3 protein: CASSATGSNQPQHF; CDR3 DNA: TGTGCCAGCAGCGCAACAGGGAGCAATCAGCCCCAGCATTTT
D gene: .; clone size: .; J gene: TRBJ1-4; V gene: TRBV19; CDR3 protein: CASSATLTNEKLFF; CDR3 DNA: TGTGCCAGCTCCGCCACTCTGACGAATGAAAAACTGTTTTTT
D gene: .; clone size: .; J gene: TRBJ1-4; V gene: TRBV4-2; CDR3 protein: CASSQDEGEKLFF; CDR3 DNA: TGTGCCAGCAGCCAGGATGAAGGGGAAAAACTGTTTTTT
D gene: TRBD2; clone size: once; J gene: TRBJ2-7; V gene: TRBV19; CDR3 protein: CASTPGLAGAYEQYF; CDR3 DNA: TGTGCCAGTACTCCGGGACTAGCGGGTGCCTACGAGCAGTACTTC
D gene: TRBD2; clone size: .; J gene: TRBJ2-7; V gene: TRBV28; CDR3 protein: CASSSSGRTHEQYF; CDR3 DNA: TGTGCCAGCAGTTCTAGCGGGAGGACCCACGAGCAGTACTTC
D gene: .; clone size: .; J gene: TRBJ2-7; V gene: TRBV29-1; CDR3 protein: CSVRESGAPSEQYF; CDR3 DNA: TGCAGCGTACGAGAGAGTGGGGCCCCCAGTGAGCAGTACTTC
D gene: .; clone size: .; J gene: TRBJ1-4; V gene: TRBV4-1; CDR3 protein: CASSLIHYRATNEKLFF; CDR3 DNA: TGCGCCAGCAGCCTGATACATTACAGGGCAACTAATGAAAAACTGTTTTTT
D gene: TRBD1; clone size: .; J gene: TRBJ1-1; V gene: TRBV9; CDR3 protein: CASSVGLGTALNTEAFF; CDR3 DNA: TGTGCCAGCAGCGTGGGACTCGGGACAGCCCTGAACACTGAAGCTTTCTTT
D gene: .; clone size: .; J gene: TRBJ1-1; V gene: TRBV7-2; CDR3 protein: CASSPRPSVAGTEAFF; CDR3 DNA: TGTGCCAGCAGCCCCAGGCCCTCAGTGGCGGGCACTGAAGCTTTCTTT
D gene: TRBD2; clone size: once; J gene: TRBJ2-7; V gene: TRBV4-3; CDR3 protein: CASSQSGTRTYEQYF; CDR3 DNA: TGCGCCAGCAGCCAGAGTGGGACTAGAACCTACGAGCAGTACTTC
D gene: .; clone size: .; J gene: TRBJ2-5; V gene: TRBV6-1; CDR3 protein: CASSSRTLKETQYF; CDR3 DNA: TGTGCCAGCAGTTCCAGAACCCTCAAAGAGACCCAGTACTTC
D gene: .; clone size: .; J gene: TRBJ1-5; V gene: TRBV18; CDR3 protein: CASSPAGDSNQPQHF; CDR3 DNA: TGTGCCAGCTCACCCGCAGGGGATAGCAATCAGCCCCAGCATTTT
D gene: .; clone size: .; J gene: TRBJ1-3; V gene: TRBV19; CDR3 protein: CASRRGRGNTIYF; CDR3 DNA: TGTGCCAGTAGGAGGGGGAGAGGAAACACCATATATTTT
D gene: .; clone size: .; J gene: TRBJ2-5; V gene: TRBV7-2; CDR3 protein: CASSFGSGLETQYF; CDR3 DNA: TGTGCCAGCAGCTTCGGTTCCGGGTTAGAGACCCAGTACTTC
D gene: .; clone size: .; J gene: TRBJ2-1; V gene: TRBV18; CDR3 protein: CASSPQGGTYNEQFF; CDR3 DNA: TGTGCCAGCTCACCACAGGGAGGGACATACAATGAGCAGTTCTTC
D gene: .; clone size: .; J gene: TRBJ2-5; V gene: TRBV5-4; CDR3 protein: CASSTPGHEETQYF; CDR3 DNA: TGTGCCAGCAGCACCCCGGGACACGAAGAGACCCAGTACTTC
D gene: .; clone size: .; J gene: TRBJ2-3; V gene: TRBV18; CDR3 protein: CASSPLARAHSSTDTQYF; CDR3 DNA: TGTGCCAGCTCACCACTTGCCCGGGCTCACTCCTCCACAGATACGCAGTATTTT
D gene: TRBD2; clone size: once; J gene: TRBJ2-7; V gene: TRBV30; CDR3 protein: CAWTLAGGPGYEQYF; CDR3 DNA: TGTGCCTGGACCTTAGCGGGAGGGCCGGGGTACGAGCAGTACTTC
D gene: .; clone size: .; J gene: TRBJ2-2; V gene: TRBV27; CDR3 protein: CASSLVAGELFF; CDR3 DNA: TGTGCCAGCAGTTTAGTTGCCGGGGAGCTGTTTTTT
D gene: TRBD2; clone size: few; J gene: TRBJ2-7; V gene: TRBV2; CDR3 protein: CASSEAVAGARYEQYF; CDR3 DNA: TGTGCCAGCAGTGAAGCGGTAGCGGGAGCCCGCTACGAGCAGTACTTC
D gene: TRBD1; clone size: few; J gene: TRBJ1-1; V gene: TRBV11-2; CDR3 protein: CASSFQGDRRTEAFF; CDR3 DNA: TGTGCCAGCAGCTTCCAAGGGGACAGGAGGACTGAAGCTTTCTTT
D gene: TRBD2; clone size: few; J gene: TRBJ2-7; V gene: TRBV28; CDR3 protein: CASGLAGEYEQYF; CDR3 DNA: TGTGCGAGTGGACTAGCGGGAGAGTACGAGCAGTACTTC
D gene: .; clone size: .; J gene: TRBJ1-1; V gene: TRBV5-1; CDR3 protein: CASSSQGYRNTEAFF; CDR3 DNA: TGCGCCAGCAGCTCCCAGGGCTATCGGAACACTGAAGCTTTCTTT
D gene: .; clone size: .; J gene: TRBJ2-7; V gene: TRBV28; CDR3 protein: CASKVSTREQYF; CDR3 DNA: TGTGCCAGCAAAGTTTCCACGCGCGAGCAGTACTTC
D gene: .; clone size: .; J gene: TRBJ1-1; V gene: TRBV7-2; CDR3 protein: CASSLRAGGLMNTEAFF; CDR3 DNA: TGTGCCAGCAGCTTACGGGCGGGGGGCCTCATGAACACTGAAGCTTTCTTT
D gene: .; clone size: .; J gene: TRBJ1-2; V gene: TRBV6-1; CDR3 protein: CASSEASFRVTYGYTF; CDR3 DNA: TGTGCCAGCAGTGAAGCCTCTTTCAGGGTTACCTATGGCTACACCTTC
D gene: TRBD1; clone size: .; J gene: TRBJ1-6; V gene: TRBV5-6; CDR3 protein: CASTLGDRHNSPLHF; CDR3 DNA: TGTGCCAGCACCTTGGGGGACAGACATAATTCACCCCTCCACTTT
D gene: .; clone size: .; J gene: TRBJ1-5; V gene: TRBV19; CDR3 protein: CASTGTLHQPQHF; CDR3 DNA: TGTGCCAGTACCGGGACCCTTCATCAGCCCCAGCATTTT
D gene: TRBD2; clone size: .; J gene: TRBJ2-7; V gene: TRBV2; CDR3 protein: CATAGLESAAQYF; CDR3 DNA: TGTGCCACCGCCGGACTAGAGAGTGCTGCGCAGTACTTC
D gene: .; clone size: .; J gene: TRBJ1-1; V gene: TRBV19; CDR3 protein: CASMGHTEAFF; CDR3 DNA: TGTGCCAGTATGGGGCACACTGAAGCTTTCTTT
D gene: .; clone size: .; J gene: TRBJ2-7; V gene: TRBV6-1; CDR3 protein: CATSGSSYEQYF; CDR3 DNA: TGTGCCACATCAGGGAGCTCCTACGAGCAGTACTTC
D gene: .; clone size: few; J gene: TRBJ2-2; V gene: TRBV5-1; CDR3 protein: CASSTRERGDTGELFF; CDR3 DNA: TGCGCCAGCAGCACCCGGGAGAGGGGGGACACCGGGGAGCTGTTTTTT
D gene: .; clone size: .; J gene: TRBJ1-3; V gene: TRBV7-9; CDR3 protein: CASSQTANTIYF; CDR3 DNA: TGTGCCAGCAGCCAGACGGCTAACACCATATATTTT
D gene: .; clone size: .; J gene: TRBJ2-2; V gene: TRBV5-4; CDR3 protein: CASSLGGSGPNTGELFF; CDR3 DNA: TGTGCCAGCAGCCTGGGTGGGAGTGGTCCGAACACCGGGGAGCTGTTTTTT